This entry concerns a single TCR beta chain. This clonotype occurred many times. Its antigen target is currently unknown. No much larger clone is present one base from it, and per-base qualities are unavailable. The CDR3 goes from the cysteine to the phenylalanine over 13 residues. The kept DNA is CDR3 alone, 39 bases in frame from the first base. According to the germline V gene (reference sequence), CDR1 reads MNHEY and CDR2 reads SMNVEV. Trimming takes 6 bases off V and 2 bases off J; junction bases not matched to a gene: 4. The donors were roughly 39 Caucasian individuals from Russia, aged roughly 6 to 95 years, who were systemically healthy. Each donor gave ten milliliters of peripheral blood, collected into EDTA-treated Vacutainer tubes. Ficoll-Paque density-gradient centrifugation was used to isolate PBMCs, with at least 6.5 million obtained per sample. Total RNA, at least 6 micrograms per sample, was extracted from PBMCs with Trizol reagent. For every donor, an aliquot of PBMCs went through flow cytometry to measure the percentages of naive CD45RAhigh/CD27high T cells.

The source of the sample is a study of blood T cells in healthy people across ages (dated by TCRdb to 2015 to 2017). For the wider study: In model experiments, template switching captured roughly one uniquely barcoded TCR beta cDNA molecule for every two T cells. To track age-related changes in TCR beta repertoire diversity, the study relied on deep sequencing normalized with unique cDNA molecular identifiers. Donors were grouped into four age groups: young (average roughly 17 years), middle-aged (around 39), aged (around 56) and long-lived (roughly 80). To avoid experimental bias, donors of different ages were spread randomly across the sequencing lanes. For two donors (one aged 18 to 30 and one aged 80 or older), the study analyzed two additional independent replicas of 1 million unique cDNA reads from the same blood draw.

Receptor libraries were prepared by 5' RACE. The reads were generated on an Illumina HiSeq 2500. The second PCR ran for roughly 7 to 11 cycles and used a J-beta primer mix along with a sample-barcoded 5' primer. A template-switch 5' adaptor carrying 12 random nucleotides introduced a unique molecular identifier onto each TCR beta cDNA molecule. Each sample yielded at least 3 million CDR3-containing paired-end reads. The Mint cDNA synthesis kit, primed by a TRBC-specific oligonucleotide, was used to synthesize first-strand cDNA from all RNA. Following uracil-DNA glycosylase treatment, all cDNA underwent a first 18-cycle PCR with the universal primers M1SS and BC2_uni_R. Per the original workflow: Each sample was normalized by randomly selecting 1 million high-quality reads, each carrying a distinct molecular identifier. Reads sharing molecular identifiers were discarded rather than binned into consensus sequences. MiTCR, run with a Q25 quality threshold and the strictest error-elimination algorithm, handled CDR3 identification, clonotype clustering and error correction. Lower-bound total TCR beta diversity was estimated with a nonparametric unseen species model using Euler transformation. The raw public reads went through TCRdb reprocessing: fastp at Q25, MiXCR clone calling, in-frame beta chains kept. Under each unique CDR3 protein, matching rows form one entry showing the most common genes and DNA. TCRdb, rather than the study authors, made the V and J calls. This sample has 500,000 to 700,000 distinct CDR3 sequences in its table, and roughly 31% of those were observed once. 15% to 18% of the sample is taken by the ten largest.

Overall study outcomes, separate from this receptor: As age increased, observed TCR beta diversity per million T cells dropped in a roughly linear way, and a significant reduction was already evident by age approximately 40. Estimates of total diversity based on one million sequenced T cells were regarded as lower bounds and as underestimates. A strong correlation was found between observed TCR beta diversity and the percentage of naive T cells measured by flow cytometry. Compared with the aged group, the long-lived group had more naive CD4+ T cells, fewer expanded clones and increased TCR diversity, suggesting age selection. Because donor CMV infection status was unknown, age-related changes in expanded clonotypes were potentially confounded. Bulk unsorted PBMC profiling prevented conclusive comparison of naive and antigen-experienced compartments.

Sequenced: blood. This receptor was identified in a woman of 80 years or more in good health. Here the chain combines TRBV27 and TRBJ2-7; TRBD1 agrees with 7 junctional bases. The nucleotide sequence is given as TGTGCCAGCAGCCAGGACAGGACCTACGAGCAGTACTTC. This is translated as CASSQDRTYEQYF.